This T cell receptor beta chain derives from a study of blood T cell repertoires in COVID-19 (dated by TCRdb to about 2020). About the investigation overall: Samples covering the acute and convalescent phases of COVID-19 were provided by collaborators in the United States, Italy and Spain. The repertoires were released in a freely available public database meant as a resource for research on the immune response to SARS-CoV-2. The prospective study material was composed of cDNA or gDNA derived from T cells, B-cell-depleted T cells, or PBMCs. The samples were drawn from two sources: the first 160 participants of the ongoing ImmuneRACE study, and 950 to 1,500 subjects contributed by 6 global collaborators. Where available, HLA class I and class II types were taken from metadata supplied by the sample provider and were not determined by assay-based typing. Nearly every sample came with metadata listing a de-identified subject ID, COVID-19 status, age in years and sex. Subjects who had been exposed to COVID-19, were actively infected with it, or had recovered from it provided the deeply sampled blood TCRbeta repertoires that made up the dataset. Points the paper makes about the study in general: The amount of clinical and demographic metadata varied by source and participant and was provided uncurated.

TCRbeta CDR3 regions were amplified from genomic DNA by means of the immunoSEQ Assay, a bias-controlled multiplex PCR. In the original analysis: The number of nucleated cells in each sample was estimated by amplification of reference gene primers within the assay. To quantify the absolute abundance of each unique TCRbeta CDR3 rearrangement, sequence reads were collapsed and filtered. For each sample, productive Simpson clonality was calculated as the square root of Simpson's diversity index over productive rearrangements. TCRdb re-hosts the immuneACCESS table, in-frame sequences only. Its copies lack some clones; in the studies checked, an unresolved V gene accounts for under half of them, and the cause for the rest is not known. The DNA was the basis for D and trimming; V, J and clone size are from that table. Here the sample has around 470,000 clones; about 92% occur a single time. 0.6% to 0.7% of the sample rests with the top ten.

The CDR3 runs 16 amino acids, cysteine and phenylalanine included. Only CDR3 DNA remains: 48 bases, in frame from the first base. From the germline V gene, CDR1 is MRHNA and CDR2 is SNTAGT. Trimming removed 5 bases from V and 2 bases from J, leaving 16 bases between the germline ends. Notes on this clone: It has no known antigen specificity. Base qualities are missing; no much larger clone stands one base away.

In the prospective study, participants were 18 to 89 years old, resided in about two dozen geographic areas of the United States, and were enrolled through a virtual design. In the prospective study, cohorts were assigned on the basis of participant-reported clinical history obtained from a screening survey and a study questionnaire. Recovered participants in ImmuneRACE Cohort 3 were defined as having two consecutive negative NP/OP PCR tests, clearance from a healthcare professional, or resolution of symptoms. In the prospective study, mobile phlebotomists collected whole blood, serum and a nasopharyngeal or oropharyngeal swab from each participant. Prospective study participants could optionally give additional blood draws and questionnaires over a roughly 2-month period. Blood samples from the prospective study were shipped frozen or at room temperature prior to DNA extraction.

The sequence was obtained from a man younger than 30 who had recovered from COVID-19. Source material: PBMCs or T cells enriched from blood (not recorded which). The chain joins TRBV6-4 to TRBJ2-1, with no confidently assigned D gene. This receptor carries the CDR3 CASSRTIQTPYNEQFF. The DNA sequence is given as TGTGCCAGCAGTAGAACGATTCAAACACCCTACAATGAGCAGTTCTTC.